These T cell receptor beta chains were read from a single sample in a study of OX40 agonist ivuxolimab in advanced cancers. Using immunoSEQ multiplex PCR, the repertoire was profiled, and TCRdb retains in-frame clones only, with some absent. The data show about 90,000 clones, around 89% seen once. The input for sequencing was CD4+ or CD8+ T cells sorted from blood, taken in a trial of the OX40 agonist ivuxolimab. These receptors all stem from an adult with an advanced solid tumor such as melanoma, head and neck, liver or kidney cancer. Each CDR3 is given with its conserved first and last residue. A D gene is named only where the DNA matches it firmly. The size field is filled for only some rows; it gives once, few, many or a size class.

TGTGCCAGCAGTAGGGGGACTGAAGCTTTCTTT | CASSRGTEAFF | once | TRBJ1-1 | TRBV6-6 | .
TGTGCCAGCAGCTTGGCTGAGGTCGGGACCCTAAGGGGCGAGCAGTACTTC | CASSLAEVGTLRGEQYF | . | TRBJ2-7 | TRBV5-8 | .
TGTGCCAGCAGTCAAAGACTGACTCGGAATGAGCAGTTCTTC | CASSQRLTRNEQFF | once | TRBJ2-1 | TRBV28 | .
TGTGCCAGCAGCTTGTACGGCTCCTACGAGCAGTACTTC | CASSLYGSYEQYF | . | TRBJ2-7 | TRBV5-8 | .
TGTGCCAGCAGCCCCGGGACGCAGCCCACAGATACGCAGTATTTT | CASSPGTQPTDTQYF | . | TRBJ2-3 | TRBV9 | .
TGTGCCAGCAGCTTAGAGGGCACTGAAAAACTGTTTTTT | CASSLEGTEKLFF | . | TRBJ1-4 | TRBV7-9 | .
TGCGCCAGCCGACTAGCGGGAGATGGTGATACGCAGTATTTT | CASRLAGDGDTQYF | . | TRBJ2-3 | TRBV10-1 | TRBD2
TGCGCCAGCAGCTTTCGCCCCTCTGGATGGAATGAGCAGTTCTTC | CASSFRPSGWNEQFF | . | TRBJ2-1 | TRBV5-1 | .
TGTGCCAGCAGTCCGGGACTAGCGGTAAAGCAGTACTTC | CASSPGLAVKQYF | . | TRBJ2-7 | TRBV27 | TRBD2
TGTGCCTGGGGATGGGGGACAGAGACCCAGTACTTC | CAWGWGTETQYF | . | TRBJ2-5 | TRBV30 | .
TGCGCCAGCAGTTTTAACCCCACGACAGGCTTAATTTCTCCAGCTTTCTTT | CASSFNPTTGLISPAFF | . | TRBJ1-1 | TRBV5-1 | .
TGTGCCAGCAGCCAGTCCCCTCTAGGAAGCGAGCAGTACTTC | CASSQSPLGSEQYF | . | TRBJ2-7 | TRBV11-2 | .
TGTGCCAGCAGCCCTTTTGGCACCTACGAGCAGTACTTC | CASSPFGTYEQYF | . | TRBJ2-7 | TRBV5-5 | .
TGTGCCAGCAGCCCGACAGGGGGCGAGAGGAGCACCATATATTTT | CASSPTGGERSTIYF | . | TRBJ1-3 | TRBV14 | TRBD1
TGCGCCAGCAGCTTGGCCCCCTACGAGCAGTACTTC | CASSLAPYEQYF | few | TRBJ2-7 | TRBV5-1 | .
TGTGCCAGCAGTGCCGGGCTAGTCGATCAGCCCCAGCATTTT | CASSAGLVDQPQHF | . | TRBJ1-5 | TRBV28 | .
TGTGCCAGCAGTACCAACCGGGACACGGCGTACGAGCAGTACTTC | CASSTNRDTAYEQYF | few | TRBJ2-7 | TRBV27 | .
TGTGCCAGCGCGCCCCGAGGGAGCAATCAGCCCCAGCATTTT | CASAPRGSNQPQHF | . | TRBJ1-5 | TRBV27 | .
TGTGCCAGCAGCCAGGGAGGAACTGGAAACACCATATATTTT | CASSQGGTGNTIYF | . | TRBJ1-3 | TRBV4-2 | .
TGCAGTGCTAGAGGAACGGAAAAACTGTTTTTT | CSARGTEKLFF | . | TRBJ1-4 | TRBV20-1 | .
TGCGCCAGCAGTCCTGTGGGACAAGATACGCAGTATTTT | CASSPVGQDTQYF | . | TRBJ2-3 | TRBV4-1 | .
TGTGCCAGCAGCTTGACAGGGGTCGCTGAAGCTTTCTTT | CASSLTGVAEAFF | . | TRBJ1-1 | TRBV5-4 | TRBD1
TGCAGCGTTGCCGGGGCAGCAATTAATGAAAAACTGTTTTTT | CSVAGAAINEKLFF | . | TRBJ1-4 | TRBV29-1 | .
TGTGCCAGCAGCCCCTTCCGGGACAGGGGCCACGAGCAGTACTTC | CASSPFRDRGHEQYF | . | TRBJ2-7 | TRBV5-5 | TRBD1
TGCGCCAGCAGCCGGGGGGACAATCAGCCCCAGCATTTT | CASSRGDNQPQHF | . | TRBJ1-5 | TRBV4-1 | .
TGTGCCAGCAGCTTTCTACAGTACACTGAAGCTTTCTTT | CASSFLQYTEAFF | . | TRBJ1-1 | TRBV5-6 | .
TGTGCCAGCAGCGTAGTGGAGGGGCGCACAGATACGCAGTATTTT | CASSVVEGRTDTQYF | . | TRBJ2-3 | TRBV9 | .
TGTGCCTGGAGTGTGGGGACAGGACTCTACGAGCAGTACTTC | CAWSVGTGLYEQYF | . | TRBJ2-7 | TRBV30 | TRBD1
TGCGCCAGCAGCCAAGATCAGAGGGGGAACACTGAAGCTTTCTTT | CASSQDQRGNTEAFF | . | TRBJ1-1 | TRBV4-1 | .
TGTGCCAGCGCTTACGCCGGGACAGGGGTAGAGACCCAGTACTTC | CASAYAGTGVETQYF | . | TRBJ2-5 | TRBV28 | TRBD1
TGCGCCAGCAGTCTCCTCGGACTAGCGGTCCACTACAATGAGCAGTTCTTC | CASSLLGLAVHYNEQFF | . | TRBJ2-1 | TRBV23-1 | TRBD2
TGTGCCAGCAGTTTGGGATTAGGGGTGGGTGGTGGCTACACCTTC | CASSLGLGVGGGYTF | . | TRBJ1-2 | TRBV27 | .
TGCGCCAGCAGATTAAAGGGGGCTGGTGACACTGAAGCTTTCTTT | CASRLKGAGDTEAFF | . | TRBJ1-1 | TRBV4-1 | TRBD1
TGCAGCGCCGGGGACAGCGAAGAGACCCAGTACTTC | CSAGDSEETQYF | . | TRBJ2-5 | TRBV29-1 | TRBD1
TGTGCCAGTAGTTGGACGTTGGGGACAGGGGACTACGAGCAGTACTTC | CASSWTLGTGDYEQYF | . | TRBJ2-7 | TRBV19 | TRBD1
TGTGCCAGCAGAGGAAATGTCGGGGAGCTGTTTTTT | CASRGNVGELFF | . | TRBJ2-2 | TRBV11-3 | .